One sample yielded the 21 T cell receptor beta chains listed below, sequenced in a study of OX40 agonist ivuxolimab in advanced cancers. Profiled with immunoSEQ multiplex PCR; TCRdb holds only in-frame clones, not every one. The sample contains around 70,000 clones, about 84% of which appear only once. Sequencing used CD4+ or CD8+ T cells sorted from blood, obtained in a trial of the OX40 agonist ivuxolimab. All receptors derive from an adult with an advanced solid tumor such as melanoma, head and neck, liver or kidney cancer.

The genes are TRBV9 and TRBJ2-3; D ambiguous. The CDR3 sequence is 16 residues long. Trimming removed 4 bases from V and 6 bases from J, with 21 bases in between. Germline V lookup: CDR1 SGDLS, CDR2 YYNGEE. The CDR3 reads CASSPREAASADTQYF. Here the CDR3 DNA reads TGTGCCAGCAGCCCCCGAGAGGCGGCCAGTGCGGATACGCAGTATTTT.

V is TRBV5-1 and J is TRBJ1-4; D remains unclear. CDR3 length equals 15 residues. The V end was cut by 2 bases, the J end by 0 bases, with 8 bases between. Looked up from germline, CDR1 is SGHRS and CDR2 is YFSETQ. DNA of the CDR3: TGCGCCAGCAGCTTAACGAGTGCAACTAATGAAAAACTGTTTTTT. Its translation: CASSLTSATNEKLFF.

The chain combines TRBV18 with TRBJ2-1; 12 nucleotides line up with TRBD1. This CDR3 is 15 amino acids long. Germline values: CDR1 KGHSH, CDR2 LQKENI. V was pared by 3 bases and J by 9 bases, with 6 bases of the junction left unmatched. This CDR3 is CASSPVGTGGGEQFF. The CDR3 nucleotides are TGTGCCAGCTCACCCGTTGGGACAGGGGGCGGTGAGCAGTTCTTC.

The rearrangement uses TRBV27 and TRBJ2-3; D is unclear. The length of the CDR3 is 16 residues. Germline CDR1 reads MNHEY; CDR2 reads SMNVEV (reference sequence). The germline V and J ends were trimmed by 8 bases and 4 bases, with 22 bases remaining between them. DNA for the CDR3: TGTGCCAGCTCGATGGCGTCGGGCCCGAGTCCAGATACGCAGTATTTT. Amino acids: CASSMASGPSPDTQYF.

The V gene is TRBV13, the J gene TRBJ1-1; maybe TRBD1 (5 bases). The CDR3 consists of 15 residues. Looked up from germline, CDR1 is PRHDT and CDR2 is FYEKMQ (reference sequence). V was trimmed by 0 bases and J by 1 base, leaving 9 bases between them. The DNA of the CDR3 is TGTGCCAGCAGCTTAGGGTCCAGGGCGAACACTGAAGCTTTCTTT. Encoded protein: CASSLGSRANTEAFF.

This chain connects TRBV7-9 to TRBJ1-2, with D possibly matching TRBD1 (5 bases). The CDR3 is 16 residues long. Germline V gives CDR1 SEHNR, CDR2 FQNEAQ (reference sequence). V gave up 0 bases and J gave up 2 bases, with 13 bases separating them. Here the CDR3 reads CASSLARSGTNYGYTF. The CDR3 DNA reads as TGTGCCAGCAGCTTAGCGAGATCGGGGACGAACTATGGCTACACCTTC.

This sequence joins TRBV25-1 and TRBJ2-4; tentatively, D is TRBD2 (6 bases). V was shortened by 2 bases and J by 3 bases, with 8 bases between the two germline ends. Germline V gene data show CDR1 as MGHDK and CDR2 as SYGVNS. This CDR3 comprises 14 residues. CDR3 coding DNA: TGTGCCAGCAGTGAACCCGGGGGCAAAAACATTCAGTACTTC. Protein product: CASSEPGGKNIQYF.

This chain joins TRBV4-3 and TRBJ2-1, with D unclear. V was trimmed by 2 bases and J by 5 bases, leaving 7 bases between them. The CDR3 is made up of 13 amino acids. Germline loops: CDR1 LGHNA, CDR2 YSLEER. The CDR3 is CASSQRRNNEQFF. In nucleotides, the CDR3 is TGCGCCAGCAGCCAAAGAAGGAACAATGAGCAGTTCTTC.

This clone was counted a single time. The chain links TRBV9 to TRBJ2-1; no definite D call. Germline V CDR1 and CDR2: SGDLS, YYNGEE. V gave up 3 bases and J gave up 4 bases, with 2 bases separating them. This CDR3 has 11 amino acids. CDR3 bases: TGTGCCAGCAGCGGATACAATGAGCAGTTCTTC. It is translated as CASSGYNEQFF.

Only a few counts were recorded for this clone. The chain joins TRBV5-6 to TRBJ1-2; D perhaps matches TRBD1 (6 bases). V lost 3 bases and J lost 4, with 19 bases in between. The germline CDR1 and CDR2 sequences are SGHDT and YYEEEE. The CDR3 covers 16 residues. CDR3 sequence reads: CASSSNWGGGIYGYTF. CDR3 in DNA: TGTGCCAGCAGCTCCAACTGGGGAGGGGGGATCTATGGCTACACCTTC.

The chain employs TRBV19 and TRBJ2-3, with unresolved D. With 10 bases removed from V and 5 bases from J, the gap between germline ends came to 19 bases. Germline lookup yields CDR1 LNHDA and CDR2 SQIVND (reference sequence). The CDR3 loop spans 14 amino acids. The CDR3 region is CATKAPIPQDTQYF. The CDR3 bases are TGTGCCACCAAAGCCCCCATCCCCCAAGATACGCAGTATTTT.

V gene TRBV7-6 combines with J gene TRBJ2-5, with D maybe TRBD1 (6 bases). CDR3 size: 14 residues. The V and J ends lost 2 bases and 6 bases respectively, with 13 bases between them. Germline-derived CDR1 and CDR2 are SGHVS and FNYEAQ. This chain's CDR3 is CASSLSGDRKTQYF. In nucleotides, the CDR3 is TGTGCCAGCAGCTTATCAGGGGATCGGAAGACCCAGTACTTC.

The CDR3 spells CASKLHQGVAFF. In DNA form, the CDR3 reads TGTGCCAGCAAGCTTCACCAGGGAGTAGCTTTCTTT. The chain combines TRBV2 with TRBJ1-1; D may be TRBD1 (5 bases). This CDR3 spans 12 amino acids. Trimming removed 7 bases from V and 10 bases from J, with 16 bases in between. The germline gives CDR1 SNHLY, CDR2 FYNNEI.

The chain is built from TRBV6-6 and TRBJ2-5; 10 bases agree with TRBD1. CDR3 length: 15 residues. The V and J ends lost 6 bases and 5 bases, in that order; junction bases with no gene match: 9. Germline values: CDR1 MNHNY, CDR2 SVGAGI (reference sequence). The CDR3, as DNA: TGTGCCAGCAGCCGGGGGACAGGGGTGACGGAGACCCAGTACTTC. Residues: CASSRGTGVTETQYF.

The chain couples TRBV19 to TRBJ1-1; D gene ambiguous. This CDR3 contains 13 residues. From germline, CDR1 is LNHDA and CDR2 SQIVND (reference sequence). V lost 3 bases and J lost 1, with 6 bases in between. CDR3 region: CASSINWNTEAFF. The CDR3 DNA reads as TGTGCCAGTAGTATTAACTGGAACACTGAAGCTTTCTTT. The full variable domain, completed using reference TRBV19 and TRBJ1-1, is DGGITQSPKYLFRKEGQNVTLSCEQNLNHDAMYWYRQDPGQGLRLIYYSQIVNDFQKGDIAEGYSVSREKKESFPLTVTSAQKNPTAFYLCASSINWNTEAFFGQGTRLTVV.

The CDR3 DNA reads as TGTGCCAGCAGTTCCGGGACAGGTCAAGAGACCCAGTACTTC. It specifies CASSSGTGQETQYF. The rearrangement joins TRBV2 to TRBJ2-5; TRBD1 matches at 8 bases. Per germline, CDR1 SNHLY and CDR2 FYNNEI. J gave up 2 bases and V 5 bases, and 4 bases lay outside the gene matches. CDR3 length: 14 residues.

This clone showed up just a few times. V and J are TRBV18 and TRBJ1-3, with D possibly matching TRBD1 (5 bases). CDR3 length: 12 residues. Germline V gives CDR1 KGHSH, CDR2 LQKENI. The V and J ends lost 5 bases and 8 bases respectively, with 10 bases between them. The CDR3 sequence is CASSGMGDTIYF. CDR3 nucleotides: TGTGCCAGCTCAGGCATGGGGGACACCATATATTTT.

The rearrangement uses TRBV19 and TRBJ2-7; D not certain. V lost 2 bases to trimming and J lost 5 bases, with 13 bases between them. The CDR3 loop spans 14 amino acids. CDR1 is LNHDA and CDR2 is SQIVND in the germline V gene (reference sequence). CDR3 residues: CASSIRSGFDEQYF. As DNA, the CDR3 is TGTGCCAGTAGTATACGATCCGGATTTGACGAGCAGTACTTC.

The J gene is TRBJ1-6, the V gene TRBV10-3; D unclear. This CDR3 contains 14 residues. Germline loops: CDR1 ENHRY, CDR2 SYGVKD. The ends were cut back, 6 bases at V and 0 bases at J, with 6 bases in the middle. This CDR3 reads CAIRGSSYNSPLHF. The CDR3 DNA is TGTGCCATCAGGGGGAGCTCCTATAATTCACCCCTCCACTTT.

The chain recombines TRBV6-1 with TRBJ1-2; TRBD1 might be the D (5 bases). The CDR3 contains 12 residues. Germline V lookup: CDR1 MNHNS, CDR2 SASEGT. Trimming removed 6 bases from V and 8 bases from J, with 13 bases in between. DNA of the CDR3: TGTGCCAGCAGAAGATGGGACCGAGGCTACACCTTC. Translating it yields CASRRWDRGYTF.

The genes are TRBV9 and TRBJ2-1; 11 bases agree with TRBD1. V gave up 0 bases and J gave up 9 bases; unmatched junction bases: 8. CDR1 SGDLS and CDR2 YYNGEE come from the germline V gene. The CDR3 contains 16 residues. For the CDR3, the DNA is TGTGCCAGCAGCGTAGGTGGACAGGGGGCGTCGAGTGAGCAGTTCTTC. It is translated as CASSVGGQGASSEQFF. Full variable domain (missing parts from reference TRBV9 and TRBJ2-1): DSGVTQTPKHLITATGQRVTLRCSPRSGDLSVYWYQQSLDQGLQFLIQYYNGEERAKGNILERFSAQQFPDLHSELNLSSLELGDSALYFCASSVGGQGASSEQFFGPGTRLTVL.